The T cell receptor (beta chain) described here comes from a study of cytomegalovirus exposure and HLA in healthy donors. The study's findings and limits: For most TCR sequences rarity was the rule, although some public TCRs occurred in many donors.

Generated by immunoSEQ multiplex PCR, the TCRdb table keeps only in-frame clones and is missing some. The profile shows 250,000 to 350,000 clones, just over 85% of them singletons. CDR1 is SGHDT, CDR2 YYEEEE, per germline. This CDR3 has 15 residues. V gave up 4 bases and J gave up 3 bases; unmatched junction bases: 6. A note on this clone: What it binds is unknown.

Sequenced material: PBMCs. This sequence joins TRBV5-6 and TRBJ2-2, with 7 bases that match TRBD1. The origin of this receptor is a woman aged 18-29 years in good health and CMV-seronegative. CDR3 sequence: CASSGDSRYTGELFF. CDR3 nucleotides: TGTGCCAGCAGCGGGGACAGCCGCTACACCGGGGAGCTGTTTTTT.